A selection of T cell receptor beta chains follows, all from one sample in a study of cytomegalovirus exposure and HLA in healthy donors. Only in-frame clones appear in the TCRdb table, and some are missing; sequencing was by immunoSEQ multiplex PCR. The sample shows some 130,000 clones, about 77% of them seen only once. Sequenced sample: PBMCs. The receptors stem from a male donor in good health and CMV-seronegative. CDR3s include the opening cysteine and the closing phenylalanine or tryptophan.

>TRBV19|TRBJ2-1
CASTQMGGRDWIF
>TRBV7-2|TRBJ2-1
CASTQAGGSYNEQFF
>TRBV10-3|TRBJ2-3
CAISDPGLAYTDTQYF
>TRBV9|TRBJ2-1
CASSAGASENNEQFF
>TRBV4-3|TRBJ1-1
CASSQDGPGSTEAFF
>TRBV29-1|TRBJ2-2
CSVGGEIGELFF
>TRBV11-2|TRBJ2-7
CASSRAGPLNEQYF
>TRBV6-4|TRBJ2-2
CASSEQGHTGELFF
>TRBV7-9|TRBJ2-5
CASSQTSVETQYF
>TRBV2|TRBJ2-1
CASSEEGPSLAGEQFF
>TRBV19|TRBJ2-2
CASPGGTGELFF